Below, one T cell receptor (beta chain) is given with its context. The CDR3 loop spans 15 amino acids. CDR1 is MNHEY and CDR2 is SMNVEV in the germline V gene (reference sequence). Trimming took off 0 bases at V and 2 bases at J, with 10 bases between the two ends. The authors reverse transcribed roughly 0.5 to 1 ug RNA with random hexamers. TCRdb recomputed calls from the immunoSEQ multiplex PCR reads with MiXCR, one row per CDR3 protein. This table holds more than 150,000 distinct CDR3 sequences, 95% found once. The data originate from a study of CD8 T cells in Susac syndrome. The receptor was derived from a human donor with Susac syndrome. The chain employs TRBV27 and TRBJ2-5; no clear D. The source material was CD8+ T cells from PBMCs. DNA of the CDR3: TGTGCCAGCAGTTTATCGATCCGCCTTCAAGAGACCCAGTACTTC. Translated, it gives CASSLSIRLQETQYF.